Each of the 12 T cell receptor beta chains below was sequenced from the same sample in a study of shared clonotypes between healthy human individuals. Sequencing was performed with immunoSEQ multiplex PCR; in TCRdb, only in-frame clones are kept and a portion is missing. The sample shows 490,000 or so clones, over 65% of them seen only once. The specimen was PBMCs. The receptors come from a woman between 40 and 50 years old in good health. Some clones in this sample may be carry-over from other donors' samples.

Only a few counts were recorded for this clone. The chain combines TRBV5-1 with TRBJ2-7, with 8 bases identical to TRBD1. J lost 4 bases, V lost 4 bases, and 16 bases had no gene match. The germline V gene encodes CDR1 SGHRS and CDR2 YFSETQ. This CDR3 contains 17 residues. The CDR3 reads CASSGTSGGAGLYEQYF. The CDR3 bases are TGCGCCAGCAGCGGAACATCAGGGGGCGCGGGTTTGTACGAGCAGTACTTC.

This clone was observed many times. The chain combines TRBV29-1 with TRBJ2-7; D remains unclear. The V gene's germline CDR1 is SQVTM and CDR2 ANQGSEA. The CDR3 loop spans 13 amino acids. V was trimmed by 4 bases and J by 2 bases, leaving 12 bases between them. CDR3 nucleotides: TGCAGCGTTGGGCTGGCGGAACCCTACGAGCAGTACTTC. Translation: CSVGLAEPYEQYF.

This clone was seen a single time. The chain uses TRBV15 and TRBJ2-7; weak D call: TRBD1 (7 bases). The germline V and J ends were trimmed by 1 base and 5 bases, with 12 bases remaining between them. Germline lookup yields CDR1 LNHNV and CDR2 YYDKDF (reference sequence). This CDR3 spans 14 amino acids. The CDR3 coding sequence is TGTGCCACCAGCAGAGCCCAGGGGGGCCACGAGCAGTACTTC. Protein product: CATSRAQGGHEQYF.

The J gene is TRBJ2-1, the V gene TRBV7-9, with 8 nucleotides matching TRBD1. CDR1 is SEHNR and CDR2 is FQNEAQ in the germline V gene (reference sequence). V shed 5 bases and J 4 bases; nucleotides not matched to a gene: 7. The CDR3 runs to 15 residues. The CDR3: CASSPRRGQYNEQFF. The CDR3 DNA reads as TGTGCCAGCAGCCCACGCAGGGGGCAGTACAATGAGCAGTTCTTC.

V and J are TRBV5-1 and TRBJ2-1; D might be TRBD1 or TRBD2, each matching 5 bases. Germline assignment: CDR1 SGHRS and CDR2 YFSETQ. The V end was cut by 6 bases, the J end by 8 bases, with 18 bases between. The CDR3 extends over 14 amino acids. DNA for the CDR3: TGCGCCAGCACAGTAGGGACCCCGGGCGATGAGCAGTTCTTC. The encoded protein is CASTVGTPGDEQFF.

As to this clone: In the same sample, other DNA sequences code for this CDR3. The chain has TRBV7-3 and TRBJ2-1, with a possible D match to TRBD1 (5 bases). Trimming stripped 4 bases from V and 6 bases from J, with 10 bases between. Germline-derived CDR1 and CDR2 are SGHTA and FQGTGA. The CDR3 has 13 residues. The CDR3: CASSSNQGNEQFF. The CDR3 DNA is TGTGCCAGCAGCTCAAACCAGGGCAATGAGCAGTTCTTC. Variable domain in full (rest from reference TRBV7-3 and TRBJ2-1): GAGVSQTPSNKVTEKGKYVELRCDPISGHTALYWYRQSLGQGPEFLIYFQGTGAADDSGLPNDRFFAVRPEGSVSTLKIQRTERGDSAVYLCASSSNQGNEQFFGPGTRLTVL.

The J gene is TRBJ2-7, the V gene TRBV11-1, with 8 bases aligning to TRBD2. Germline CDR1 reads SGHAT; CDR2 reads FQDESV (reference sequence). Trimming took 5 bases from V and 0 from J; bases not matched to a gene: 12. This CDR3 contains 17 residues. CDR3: CASSAGPAGAISYEQYF. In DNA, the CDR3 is TGTGCCAGCAGCGCCGGACCAGCGGGAGCGATCTCCTACGAGCAGTACTTC.

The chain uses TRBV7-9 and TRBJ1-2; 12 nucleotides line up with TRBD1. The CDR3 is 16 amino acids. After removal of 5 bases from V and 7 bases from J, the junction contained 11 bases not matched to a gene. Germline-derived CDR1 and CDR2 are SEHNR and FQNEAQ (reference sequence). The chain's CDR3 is CASSVTGTGGTGGYTF. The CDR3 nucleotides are TGTGCCAGCAGCGTTACCGGGACAGGGGGCACTGGTGGCTACACCTTC.

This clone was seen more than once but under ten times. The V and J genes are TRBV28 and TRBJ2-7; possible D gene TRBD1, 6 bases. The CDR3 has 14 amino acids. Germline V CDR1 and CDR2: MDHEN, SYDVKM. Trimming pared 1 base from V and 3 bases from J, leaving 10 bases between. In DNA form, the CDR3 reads TGTGCCAGCAGTTTATCCGGACAGTTCTACGAGCAGTACTTC. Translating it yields CASSLSGQFYEQYF.

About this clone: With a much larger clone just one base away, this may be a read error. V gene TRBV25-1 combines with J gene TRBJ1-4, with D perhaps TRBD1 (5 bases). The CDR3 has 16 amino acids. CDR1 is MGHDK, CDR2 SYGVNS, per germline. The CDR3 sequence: CAGSEWFSGTNEKLFF. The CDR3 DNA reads TGTGCCGGCAGTGAATGGTTTTCAGGGACTAATGAAAAACTGTTTTTT.

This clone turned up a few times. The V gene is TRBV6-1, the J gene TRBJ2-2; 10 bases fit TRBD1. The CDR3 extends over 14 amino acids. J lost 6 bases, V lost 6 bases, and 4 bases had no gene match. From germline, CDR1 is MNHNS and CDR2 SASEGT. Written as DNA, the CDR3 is TGTGCCAGCAGCCTTGGGACAGGGGCCGGGGAGCTGTTTTTT. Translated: CASSLGTGAGELFF.

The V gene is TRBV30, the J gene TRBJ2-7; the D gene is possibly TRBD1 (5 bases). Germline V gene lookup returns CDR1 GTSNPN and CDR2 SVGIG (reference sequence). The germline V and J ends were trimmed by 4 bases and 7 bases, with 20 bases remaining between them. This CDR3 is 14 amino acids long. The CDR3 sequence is CAWTPLGELREQYF. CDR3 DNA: TGTGCCTGGACCCCCCTAGGGGAATTAAGGGAGCAGTACTTC.